One sample yielded the 25 T cell receptor beta chains listed below, sequenced in a study of T cell repertoires in cytomegalovirus infection. TCRdb passed the reads through MiXCR, listing each CDR3 protein once. Of about 740,000 distinct CDR3 sequences listed, 30% to 35% are singletons. Which antigens these TCRs recognize remains unknown. The sample in question was cultured PBMCs, obtained from culture after CMV antigen stimulation. The source of these receptors is a human donor in good health (CMV status not recorded). Some clones in this sample may be carry-over from other donors' samples.

This clonotype has just a few counts. The chain employs TRBV6-1 and TRBJ1-4; the D gene is possibly TRBD1 (6 bases). In germline, CDR1 is MNHNS, CDR2 SASEGT. V lost 7 bases and J lost 0, with 12 bases in between. The CDR3 runs 15 residues. CDR3 nucleotides: TGTGCCAGCAAAGGACAGTCTGCAACTAATGAAAAACTGTTTTTT. Protein: CASKGQSATNEKLFF.

This clonotype was recorded many times. The chain joins TRBV12-3 or TRBV12-4 to TRBJ2-7; TRBD1 is a possible D gene (5 bases). The CDR3 loop spans 13 amino acids. V lost 5 bases, J lost 6 bases, and 14 bases lay in between. The CDR3 nucleotides are TGTGCCAGCAGTCAGGACACCGTGGTCGAGCAGTACTTC. As protein: CASSQDTVVEQYF.

This clonotype was counted a few times. The chain employs TRBV12-3 or TRBV12-4 and TRBJ2-7; TRBD2 matches at 14 bases. The junction had 6 bases not matched to a gene; V was cut back by 5 bases and J by 0 bases. The CDR3 covers 17 residues. DNA for the CDR3: TGTGCCAGCAGTGGGGGACTAGCGGGAGATGTCTCCTACGAGCAGTACTTC. Translated: CASSGGLAGDVSYEQYF.

This chain links TRBV7-2 with TRBJ2-4, with D perhaps matching TRBD2 (6 bases). The CDR3 sequence is 15 residues long. Looked up from germline, CDR1 is SGHTA and CDR2 is FQGNSA. The V end lost 6 bases, the J end lost 0 bases, and 12 bases lay between the germline ends. The CDR3 loop is CASRGTFLAKNIQYF. The DNA for the CDR3 is TGTGCCAGCAGAGGGACTTTCCTAGCCAAAAACATTCAGTACTTC.

The rearrangement links TRBV5-6 to TRBJ2-3, with 7 bases matching TRBD1. This CDR3 comprises 13 residues. CDR1 and CDR2 (germline): SGHDT, YYEEEE. The junction had 10 bases not matched to a gene; V was cut back by 10 bases and J by 5 bases. This CDR3 is CAGGLGGLDTQYF. CDR3 sequence (DNA): TGTGCCGGGGGATTAGGGGGCCTAGATACGCAGTATTTT. Full variable domain (rest looked up from reference TRBV5-6 and TRBJ2-3): DAGVTQSPTHLIKTRGQQVTLRCSPKSGHDTVSWYQQALGQGPQFIFQYYEEEERQRGNFPDRFSGHQFPNYSSELNVNALLLGDSALYLCAGGLGGLDTQYFGPGTRLTVL.

V and J are TRBV7-9 and TRBJ1-1, with D uncertain. With 4 bases removed from V and 10 bases from J, the gap between germline ends came to 16 bases. Germline V CDR1 and CDR2: SEHNR, FQNEAQ (reference sequence). This CDR3 region has 13 residues. As DNA, the CDR3 is TGTGCCAGCAGCTCCCTGGGGAGCCCCGGAGCTTTCTTT. It is translated as CASSSLGSPGAFF.

The V gene is TRBV5-4, the J gene TRBJ2-5; D is uncertain. There are 14 residues in the CDR3. Trimming removed 5 bases at V and 0 bases at J, with 11 bases between. CDR1 is SGHNT, CDR2 YYREEE, per germline (reference sequence). DNA for the CDR3: TGTGCCAGCAGGCTCGAGCGAAACCAAGAGACCCAGTACTTC. This translates into CASRLERNQETQYF.

Concerning this clonotype itself: This may be a read error: a much more frequent sequence differs by one nucleotide. The chain links TRBV12-5 to TRBJ2-1, with a weak D call TRBD2 (6 bases). V was pared by 11 bases and J by 7 bases, with 27 bases between. Germline assignment: CDR1 LGHNT and CDR2 FRNRAP. This CDR3 is 16 amino acids long. CDR3 in amino acids: CARPRRDWGFWNEQFF. The CDR3 region has the DNA TGTGCTCGACCCCGGCGGGACTGGGGCTTTTGGAATGAGCAGTTCTTC.

The CDR3 DNA is TGCGCCAGCAGCTTCCTCCCTACCGAGACCCAGTACTTC. As protein: CASSFLPTETQYF. The rearrangement links TRBV5-1 to TRBJ2-5; D is unresolved. CDR1 SGHRS and CDR2 YFSETQ come from the germline V gene. The V gene lost 2 bases and the J gene lost 5 bases, with 10 bases spanning the gap. The CDR3 loop spans 13 amino acids.

V is TRBV5-1 and J is TRBJ2-3; D might be TRBD2 (6 bases). CDR1 and CDR2 (germline): SGHRS, YFSETQ. Between the trimmed V and J ends, which lost 4 bases and 3 bases, there was a span of 15 bases. The CDR3 runs 15 residues. The CDR3 sequence: CASSADGSSTDTQYF. The CDR3 region has the DNA TGCGCCAGCAGCGCGGACGGGAGTAGTACAGATACGCAGTATTTT.

This clonotype was seen only once. The rearrangement links TRBV6-6 to TRBJ1-2; D call uncertain. The V and J ends lost 5 bases and 0 bases respectively, with 10 bases between them. The CDR3 is made up of 14 amino acids. The germline V gene encodes CDR1 MNHNY and CDR2 SVGAGI (reference sequence). The chain's CDR3 is CASSVHGSNYGYTF. In nucleotides, the CDR3 is TGTGCCAGCAGTGTCCACGGGTCTAACTATGGCTACACCTTC.

The chain combines TRBV12-3 or TRBV12-4 with TRBJ2-4; D may be TRBD1 (5 bases). The CDR3 has 13 residues. V lost 2 bases and J lost 7, with 9 bases in between. The CDR3 region has the DNA TGTGCCAGCAGTTTAAACAGGTGGAACATTCAGTACTTC. Its translation: CASSLNRWNIQYF.

The rearrangement joins TRBV12-3 or TRBV12-4 to TRBJ2-3; TRBD1 aligns across 7 bases. With V trimmed by 6 bases and J by 2 bases, 5 bases remained unmatched. CDR3 size: 14 residues. CDR3: CASRPGQSTDTQYF. As DNA, the CDR3 is TGTGCCAGCAGGCCGGGACAGTCCACAGATACGCAGTATTTT.

This clonotype was seen at least ten times. This sequence joins TRBV7-2 and TRBJ2-3, with 11 bases identical to TRBD2. This CDR3 has 16 residues. Germline assignment: CDR1 SGHTA and CDR2 FQGNSA. Germline trimming cut 5 bases from V and 1 base from J; bases unmatched to any gene: 5. This CDR3 reads CASSQLLAGGTDTQYF. The DNA for the CDR3 is TGTGCCAGCAGCCAATTACTAGCGGGGGGCACAGATACGCAGTATTTT.

This clonotype has a handful of counts. The rearrangement uses TRBV6-2 or TRBV6-3 and TRBJ2-1; TRBD2 might be the D (5 bases). This CDR3 has 12 residues. Germline V gene lookup returns CDR1 MNHEY and CDR2 SVGEGT. V lost 4 bases and J 6 bases, leaving 7 bases between the germline ends. In DNA form, the CDR3 reads TGTGCCAGCAGTTTTGAGGGCAATGAGCAGTTCTTC. Protein product: CASSFEGNEQFF.

The rearrangement uses TRBV28 and TRBJ2-7, with 10 positions matching TRBD1. Per germline, CDR1 MDHEN and CDR2 SYDVKM. J was trimmed by 1 base and V by 2 bases; bases with no gene match: 8. The CDR3 is 17 amino acids. CDR3 sequence: CASSLEVGTGASYEQYF. The CDR3 nucleotides read TGTGCCAGCAGTTTAGAAGTTGGGACAGGGGCTTCCTACGAGCAGTACTTC.

This clonotype showed up just a few times. The chain employs TRBV7-6 and TRBJ2-1; TRBD2 aligns across 15 bases. The CDR3 has 18 residues. V gave up 0 bases and J gave up 7 bases; unmatched junction bases: 7. Germline-derived CDR1 and CDR2 are SGHVS and FNYEAQ. The CDR3 DNA is TGTGCCAGCAGCTTAGCCAGGACTAGCGGGAGGGCGAGGAATGAGCAGTTCTTC. This sequence encodes CASSLARTSGRARNEQFF.

This clonotype was picked up a small number of times. CDR3 amino acids: CAISESLAGAQETQYF. In DNA, the CDR3 is TGTGCCATCAGTGAGTCGCTAGCGGGGGCTCAAGAGACCCAGTACTTC. The chain carries TRBV10-3 and TRBJ2-5, with 10 bases lining up with TRBD2. The CDR3 is 16 residues long. Looked up from germline, CDR1 is ENHRY and CDR2 is SYGVKD. After removal of 0 bases from V and 2 bases from J, the junction contained 3 bases not matched to a gene.

This clonotype was seen a few times. This sequence joins TRBV7-6 and TRBJ2-1; D is ambiguous. The ends were cut back, 5 bases at V and 0 bases at J, with 11 bases in the middle. Germline CDR1 is SGHVS and CDR2 is FNYEAQ. The CDR3 extends over 15 amino acids. CDR3 coding DNA: TGTGCCAGCAGCCAGACCCCGAGCTCCTACAATGAGCAGTTCTTC. Encoded protein: CASSQTPSSYNEQFF.

This clonotype appeared a few times. J is TRBJ2-4 and V is TRBV7-8; weak D call: TRBD1 (5 bases). Trimming stripped 5 bases from V and 0 bases from J, with 17 bases between. The germline V gene encodes CDR1 SGHVS and CDR2 FQNEAQ. The CDR3 has 17 residues. The CDR3 spells CASSPLTESGAKNIQYF. The CDR3, as DNA: TGTGCCAGCAGCCCACTGACAGAGTCGGGAGCCAAAAACATTCAGTACTTC.

The gene calls are TRBV6-1 and TRBJ1-3; no clear D. Germline-derived CDR1 and CDR2 are MNHNS and SASEGT. V was cut by 5 bases and J by 1 base, with 15 bases left in between. CDR3 size: 16 residues. CDR3 protein: CASSLNAGSSGNTIYF. CDR3 DNA: TGTGCCAGCAGTCTGAATGCCGGGTCTTCTGGAAACACCATATATTTT.

The rearrangement uses TRBV14 and TRBJ2-2; 11 nucleotides line up with TRBD1. The trim removed 1 base at V and 7 bases at J, leaving 20 bases unmatched. Germline loops: CDR1 SGHDN, CDR2 FVKESK. The CDR3 runs 21 residues. CDR3 loop: CASSQVGWTGGSRGMIGELFF. CDR3 coding DNA: TGTGCCAGCAGCCAAGTCGGGTGGACAGGGGGCTCTCGTGGGATGATCGGGGAGCTGTTTTTT.

A few counts support this clonotype. The chain uses TRBV12-3 or TRBV12-4 and TRBJ2-6; possible D gene TRBD1, 5 bases. This CDR3 is built from 17 residues. Trimming took 7 bases from V and 4 from J, leaving 20 bases between them. CDR3 DNA: TGTGCCAGCAATCTCCGGCAGGGAATCGCCGGGGCCAACGTCCTGACTTTC. It specifies CASNLRQGIAGANVLTF.

This clonotype was detected ten times or more. V is TRBV7-2 and J is TRBJ2-7; D unclear. The CDR3 loop spans 12 amino acids. The V and J ends lost 0 bases and 5 bases respectively, with 5 bases between them. The germline gives CDR1 SGHTA, CDR2 FQGNSA. This CDR3 is CASSLANDEQYF. The DNA of the CDR3 is TGTGCCAGCAGCTTAGCGAATGACGAGCAGTACTTC. The full variable domain, with the rest looked up from reference TRBV7-2 and TRBJ2-7, is GAGVSQSPSNKVTEKGKDVELRCDPISGHTALYWYRQSLGQGLEFLIYFQGNSAPDKSGLPSDRFSAERTGGSVSTLTIQRTQQEDSAVYLCASSLANDEQYFGPGTRLTVT.

This sequence joins TRBV7-6 and TRBJ2-7, with 10 bases fitting TRBD1. The CDR3 is 16 amino acids. The J segment lost 5 bases and the V segment lost 5 bases, leaving 12 bases of the junction unmatched. CDR1 is SGHVS and CDR2 is FNYEAQ in the germline V gene. CDR3 loop: CASSPRGGQGTNEQYF. The CDR3, as DNA: TGTGCCAGCAGCCCCCGTGGGGGACAGGGGACAAACGAGCAGTACTTC. Combining the CDR3 with reference TRBV7-6 and TRBJ2-7 gives the whole variable domain GAGVSQSPRYKVTKRGQDVALRCDPISGHVSLYWYRQALGQGPEFLTYFNYEAQQDKSGLPNDRFSAERPEGSISTLTIQRTEQRDSAMYRCASSPRGGQGTNEQYFGPGTRLTVT.